These 27 T cell receptor beta chains were all obtained from the same sample, sequenced in a study of pediatric ulcerative colitis. The protocol was immunoSEQ multiplex PCR, while the TCRdb copy is restricted to in-frame clones and leaves out a portion. The table includes fewer than 45,000 clones, approximately 82% detected once. Material: blood. The receptors were sampled from a girl aged 5 to 17 with moderate ulcerative colitis.

The rearrangement joins TRBV7-9 to TRBJ1-1; the D gene is possibly TRBD1 (6 bases). Germline CDR1 SEHNR, CDR2 FQNEAQ (reference sequence). Trimming shortened V by 4 bases and J by 5 bases, and 17 bases separated the two germline ends. The CDR3 consists of 15 residues. DNA of the CDR3: TGTGCCAGCAGCTCGGACCTCCAGGGGAGTACTGAAGCTTTCTTT. The encoded protein is CASSSDLQGSTEAFF.

This chain joins TRBV30 and TRBJ2-1; 8 nucleotides align to TRBD2. CDR1 is GTSNPN and CDR2 is SVGIG in the germline V gene (reference sequence). CDR3 size: 15 residues. The V gene end was trimmed by 2 bases and the J gene end by 4 bases; junction bases not matched to a gene: 7. The DNA of the CDR3 is TGTGCCTGGAGTCGATTAGCGGGACTTTACAATGAGCAGTTCTTC. Translating gives CAWSRLAGLYNEQFF.

This chain uses TRBV9 with TRBJ2-5; 10 nucleotides agree with TRBD1. Germline V gene lookup returns CDR1 SGDLS and CDR2 YYNGEE. There are 15 residues in the CDR3. Germline trimming cut 3 bases from V and 4 bases from J; bases unmatched to any gene: 6. Here the CDR3 reads CASSARGTGVETQYF. The CDR3 bases are TGTGCCAGCAGCGCCCGCGGGACAGGGGTAGAGACCCAGTACTTC.

In its sample, this clone ranks as medium-sized. The V gene is TRBV9, the J gene TRBJ2-2, with TRBD2 matching 10 bases. Unmatched junction bases numbered 5, after V lost 3 bases and J lost 3 bases. Germline lookup yields CDR1 SGDLS and CDR2 YYNGEE. This CDR3 spans 16 amino acids. The CDR3 DNA follows: TGTGCCAGCAGCGCACTTAGCGGGGGGTACACCGGGGAGCTGTTTTTT. Encoded protein: CASSALSGGYTGELFF.

This sequence joins TRBV5-1 and TRBJ2-2, with D maybe TRBD1 (5 bases). The germline V gene encodes CDR1 SGHRS and CDR2 YFSETQ. Trimming left V 4 bases short and J 4 bases short, with 8 bases between. The CDR3 has 13 amino acids. The CDR3 DNA sequence: TGCGCCAGCAGCGGCCAGGGCACCGGGGAGCTGTTTTTT. It encodes CASSGQGTGELFF.

CDR3 sequence (DNA): TGCAGATCACAGGGGCGGTTCTACGAGCAGTACTTC. Its protein product is CRSQGRFYEQYF. The V gene is TRBV29-1, the J gene TRBJ2-7; 7 nucleotides line up with TRBD1. Germline V gene data show CDR1 as SQVTM and CDR2 as ANQGSEA. The CDR3 is made up of 12 amino acids.

J is TRBJ1-4 and V is TRBV5-1; no clear D. The CDR3 is 16 amino acids. V was trimmed by 0 bases and J by 1 base, leaving 10 bases between them. Germline V gives CDR1 SGHRS, CDR2 YFSETQ. CDR3 region: CASSLGYRGTNEKLFF. The DNA of the CDR3 is TGCGCCAGCAGCTTGGGATACCGGGGAACTAATGAAAAACTGTTTTTT.

The V gene is TRBV6-1, the J gene TRBJ2-5; D is unresolved. This CDR3 region has 16 residues. V was shortened by 4 bases and J by 2 bases, with 17 bases between the two germline ends. Germline loops: CDR1 MNHNS, CDR2 SASEGT. The CDR3 nucleotides read TGTGCCAGCAGTGTCACCGATTGGGCCCTTCAAGAGACCCAGTACTTC. This translates into CASSVTDWALQETQYF.

The rearrangement joins TRBV4-1 to TRBJ2-3; TRBD2 agrees at 12 bases. V lost 2 bases and J lost 2; bases outside the gene matches: 8. Germline CDR1 reads MGHRA; CDR2 reads YSYEKL. This CDR3 spans 18 amino acids. CDR3 nucleotides: TGCGCCAGCAGCCAATTGACTAGCGGGGGCCCGGACACAGATACGCAGTATTTT. Protein: CASSQLTSGGPDTDTQYF.

The gene calls are TRBV19 and TRBJ2-7; 7 nucleotides agree with TRBD2. V dropped 5 bases and J dropped 6; count of bases not matched to a gene: 10. The germline CDR1 and CDR2 sequences are LNHDA and SQIVND (reference sequence). The CDR3 has 14 amino acids. The CDR3 sequence: CASSVQAGTTEQYF. CDR3 nucleotides: TGTGCCAGTAGTGTACAGGCAGGGACTACCGAGCAGTACTTC.

This rearrangement joins TRBV6-1 to TRBJ1-4, with unresolved D. Germline CDR1 is MNHNS and CDR2 is SASEGT. The CDR3 is made up of 13 amino acids. V was trimmed by 5 bases and J by 7 bases, leaving 11 bases between them. The CDR3 region is CASSLRPLEKLFF. CDR3 DNA sequence: TGTGCCAGCAGTCTCAGACCCCTTGAAAAACTGTTTTTT.

V is TRBV19 and J is TRBJ2-2; the D gene is possibly TRBD2 (6 bases). The V gene lost 3 bases and the J gene lost 6 bases, with 14 bases spanning the gap. The CDR3 is 15 residues long. Looked up from germline, CDR1 is LNHDA and CDR2 is SQIVND (reference sequence). The chain's CDR3 is CASSIGGRIAGELFF. The CDR3 nucleotides are TGTGCCAGTAGTATCGGGGGACGTATTGCCGGGGAGCTGTTTTTT.

The chain is built from TRBV6-1 and TRBJ1-5, with TRBD1 as a possible D gene (6 bases). The CDR3 is 15 amino acids. Per the germline V gene, CDR1 is MNHNS and CDR2 is SASEGT. Trimming pared 3 bases from V and 5 bases from J, leaving 14 bases between. CDR3 protein: CASSEGHLGYQPQHF. CDR3 coding DNA: TGTGCCAGCAGTGAGGGACATCTGGGGTATCAGCCCCAGCATTTT.

CDR3 DNA sequence: TGCGCCAGCAGCCCGGGCCTTACAGGGAACACTGAAGCTTTCTTT. Amino acid sequence: CASSPGLTGNTEAFF. The chain joins TRBV5-1 to TRBJ1-1; D may be TRBD1 (5 bases). The CDR3 has 15 residues. The V gene's germline CDR1 is SGHRS and CDR2 YFSETQ. The V gene lost 4 bases and the J gene lost 1 base, with 14 bases spanning the gap.

This clone was recorded a few times. The V and J genes are TRBV6-5 and TRBJ1-2; D unclear. Germline lookup yields CDR1 MNHEY and CDR2 SVGAGI. V was trimmed by 0 bases and J by 5 bases, leaving 10 bases between them. The CDR3 covers 14 residues. CDR3 in amino acids: CASSYSIGDYGYTF. The CDR3 DNA reads as TGTGCCAGCAGTTACTCGATTGGAGATTATGGCTACACCTTC.

V and J are TRBV10-3 and TRBJ1-5; D perhaps matches TRBD1 (5 bases). Deletions cut 6 bases from V and 4 bases from J, with 10 bases between. Germline V gene data show CDR1 as ENHRY and CDR2 as SYGVKD. The CDR3 sequence is 13 residues long. The CDR3 reads CAIRPQVNQPQHF. Here the CDR3 DNA reads TGTGCCATCAGACCACAGGTAAATCAGCCCCAGCATTTT.

This chain links TRBV2 with TRBJ2-6; D uncertain. The V end lost 10 bases, the J end lost 3 bases, and 13 bases lay between the germline ends. The V gene's germline CDR1 is SNHLY and CDR2 FYNNEI. The CDR3 sequence is 14 residues long. CDR3 nucleotides: TGTGCCACCCATCAGGTGCGTGGGGCCAACGTCCTGACTTTC. Protein sequence: CATHQVRGANVLTF.

The gene calls are TRBV7-9 and TRBJ2-7; D perhaps matches TRBD2 (6 bases). Deletions cut 4 bases from V and 3 bases from J, with 7 bases between. There are 12 residues in the CDR3. The germline gives CDR1 SEHNR, CDR2 FQNEAQ (reference sequence). CDR3 in amino acids: CASSSGVYEQYF. DNA of the CDR3: TGTGCCAGCAGCTCGGGAGTCTACGAGCAGTACTTC.

The chain links TRBV28 to TRBJ1-1; 8 bases fit TRBD1. CDR1 is MDHEN, CDR2 SYDVKM, per germline. The ends lost 4 bases at V and 4 bases at J; junction bases unmatched: 5. The CDR3 is made up of 14 amino acids. The CDR3 coding sequence is TGTGCCAGCAGTTCCGGACAGGGAGGCACTGAAGCTTTCTTT. Translating it yields CASSSGQGGTEAFF.

This chain joins TRBV18 and TRBJ1-3, with 8 bases identical to TRBD1. The J segment lost 5 bases and the V segment lost 3 bases, leaving 6 bases of the junction unmatched. The CDR3 consists of 15 residues. Germline CDR1 KGHSH, CDR2 LQKENI. CDR3 in DNA: TGTGCCAGCTCACCCGGACAGGGTGTGAGAAACACCATATATTTT. It is translated as CASSPGQGVRNTIYF.

This clone was counted only a few times. The chain has TRBV30 and TRBJ1-1; D is perhaps TRBD1 (5 bases). In germline, CDR1 is GTSNPN, CDR2 SVGIG (reference sequence). V gave up 1 base and J gave up 11 bases, with 11 bases separating them. The length of the CDR3 is 11 residues. The CDR3 here is CAWSGQIEAFF. CDR3 DNA: TGTGCCTGGAGTGGACAGATAGAGGCTTTCTTT.

The chain joins TRBV15 to TRBJ1-5; the D is unclear. In germline, CDR1 is LNHNV, CDR2 YYDKDF (reference sequence). The V gene lost 4 bases and the J gene lost 0 bases, with 10 bases spanning the gap. This CDR3 contains 15 residues. CDR3 amino acids: CATSIDKLSNQPQHF. CDR3 DNA sequence: TGTGCCACCAGCATAGACAAACTTAGCAATCAGCCCCAGCATTTT.

The chain joins TRBV30 to TRBJ2-1, with D unresolved. This CDR3 is 12 amino acids long. V lost 0 bases to trimming and J lost 5 bases, with 5 bases between them. CDR1 GTSNPN and CDR2 SVGIG come from the germline V gene (reference sequence). CDR3 amino acids: CAWSVQHNEQFF. The CDR3 DNA sequence: TGTGCCTGGAGTGTGCAACACAATGAGCAGTTCTTC.

This clone was found once. The chain uses TRBV25-1 and TRBJ2-7, with 8 bases lining up with TRBD1. The CDR3 runs to 13 residues. V gave up 6 bases and J gave up 7 bases; unmatched junction bases: 8. Germline-derived CDR1 and CDR2 are MGHDK and SYGVNS. The CDR3 sequence is CASRLTGVSEQYF. DNA for the CDR3: TGTGCCAGCAGACTGACAGGGGTCAGTGAGCAGTACTTC.

The chain uses TRBV6-1 and TRBJ2-7; possible D gene TRBD2, 6 bases. Germline CDR1 reads MNHNS; CDR2 reads SASEGT. V lost 2 bases and J lost 2, with 19 bases in between. The CDR3 sequence is 17 residues long. CDR3: CASSEYVSGGTTYEQYF. The CDR3 DNA follows: TGTGCCAGCAGTGAATATGTGTCGGGCGGGACCACCTACGAGCAGTACTTC.

CDR3 sequence: CATRTDTETQYF. DNA of the CDR3: TGTGCCACCCGGACAGATACAGAGACCCAGTACTTC. The V call is TRBV7-2, the J call TRBJ2-5; D is perhaps TRBD1 (6 bases). V was pared by 10 bases and J by 4 bases, with 13 bases between. The CDR3 spans 12 residues. CDR1 is SGHTA and CDR2 is FQGNSA in the germline V gene.

This rearrangement joins TRBV4-1 to TRBJ2-7; D remains unclear. The germline gives CDR1 MGHRA, CDR2 YSYEKL. Trimming cost V 0 bases and J 0 bases, with 12 bases left between them. The CDR3 length is 16 residues. In DNA, the CDR3 is TGCGCCAGCAGCCAAGAAGGCCAAGAAATCTCCTACGAGCAGTACTTC. Translating gives CASSQEGQEISYEQYF.